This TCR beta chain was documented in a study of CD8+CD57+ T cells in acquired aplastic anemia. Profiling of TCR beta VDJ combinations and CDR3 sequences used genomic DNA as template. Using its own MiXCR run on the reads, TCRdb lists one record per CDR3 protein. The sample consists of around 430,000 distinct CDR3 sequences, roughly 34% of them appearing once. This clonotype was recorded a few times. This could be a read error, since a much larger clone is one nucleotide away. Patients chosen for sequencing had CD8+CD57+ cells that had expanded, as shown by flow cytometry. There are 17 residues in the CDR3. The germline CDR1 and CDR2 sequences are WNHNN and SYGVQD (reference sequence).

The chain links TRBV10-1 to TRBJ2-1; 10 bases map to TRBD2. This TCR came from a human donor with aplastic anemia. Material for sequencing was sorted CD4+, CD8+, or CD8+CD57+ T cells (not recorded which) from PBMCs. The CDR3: CASGEDLSGRNYNEQFF. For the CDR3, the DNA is TGCGCCAGCGGTGAGGACCTTAGCGGGAGGAATTACAATGAGCAGTTCTTC.